This T cell receptor beta chain was obtained from a study of blood T cells in healthy people across ages. General observations from the study: Donors of long life had a larger count of naive CD4+ cells and greater diversity than aged donors.

A J-beta primer mix and a sample-barcoded 5' primer were used in a second PCR of about 7 to 12 cycles. Each CDR3 protein is one row after TCRdb ran MiXCR on the 5' RACE reads. The sample has under 2,000,000 distinct CDR3 sequences, about 50% seen once. In the case of this clonotype: Its matching antigen is unknown.

Trimming pared 5 bases from V and 10 bases from J, leaving 20 bases between. CDR1 SGHTA and CDR2 FQGNSA come from the germline V gene. The CDR3 loop spans 14 amino acids. This chain connects TRBV7-2 to TRBJ1-1; D is ambiguous. The sample comprised blood. The sequence derives from a woman in her forties in good health. CDR3: CASSPSLRVYGAFF. The CDR3 nucleotides are TGTGCCAGCAGCCCGTCACTACGGGTCTATGGAGCTTTCTTT.